This entry lists 18 T cell receptor beta chains sequenced from one sample in a study of CD8 T cells in Susac syndrome (dated by TCRdb to between 2019 and 2020). The library was made by the immunoSEQ multiplex PCR assay. RNA was extracted using the RNeasy kit, and roughly 0.5 to 1 microgram was reverse transcribed with random hexamers. TCRdb's own reprocessing of the public reads used fastp at Q25 and MiXCR and kept productive beta chains. Identical CDR3 proteins give one entry, which carries the most common genes and DNA. In all, the sample holds some 120,000 distinct CDR3 sequences, and about 96% of those were seen once. 0.09% to 0.15% of the sample is taken by the ten largest. Material for sequencing was CD4+ T cells from PBMCs. The receptors stem from a human donor in good health.

The J gene is TRBJ2-1, the V gene TRBV6-2 or TRBV6-3; 8 bases map to TRBD2. This CDR3 contains 19 residues. V lost 0 bases, J lost 8 bases, and 18 bases stayed unmatched. Germline CDR1 reads MNHEY; CDR2 reads SVGEGT. For the CDR3, the DNA is TGTGCCAGCAGTTACTCGAATTCTTGGATAGCGGGGTCTGTCCATGAGCAGTTCTTC. It specifies CASSYSNSWIAGSVHEQFF.

The gene calls are TRBV3-1 and TRBJ2-2; D may correspond to TRBD1 or TRBD2 (5 bases each). Trimming took 2 bases from V and 6 from J, leaving 10 bases between them. The germline V gene has CDR1 LGHDT and CDR2 YNNKEL (reference sequence). The CDR3 has 14 amino acids. The CDR3 loop is CASSQSGTAGELFF. The CDR3 region has the DNA TGTGCCAGCAGCCAATCCGGGACGGCCGGGGAGCTGTTTTTT.

The chain links TRBV7-9 to TRBJ1-3; D gene unclear. The CDR3 length is 11 residues. Germline loops: CDR1 SEHNR, CDR2 FQNEAQ (reference sequence). Trimming removed 3 bases from V and 6 bases from J, with 3 bases in between. The CDR3: CASSLENTIYF. The CDR3 bases are TGTGCCAGCAGCTTGGAAAACACCATATATTTT.

CDR3 coding DNA: TGTGCCAGCAGCAAAGGACACTCGTCCTACGAGCAGTACTTC. Translating gives CASSKGHSSYEQYF. This sequence joins TRBV7-2 and TRBJ2-7; D may be TRBD1 (5 bases). Germline V CDR1 and CDR2: SGHTA, FQGNSA. The CDR3 covers 14 residues. V lost 5 bases and J 1 base, leaving 12 bases between the germline ends. Filled out from reference TRBV7-2 and TRBJ2-7, the complete variable domain reads GAGVSQSPSNKVTEKGKDVELRCDPISGHTALYWYRQSLGQGLEFLIYFQGNSAPDKSGLPSDRFSAERTGGSVSTLTIQRTQQEDSAVYLCASSKGHSSYEQYFGPGTRLTVT.

The chain couples TRBV5-4 to TRBJ2-7, with D possibly TRBD1 on 6 matching bases. The CDR3 loop spans 13 amino acids. V was clipped by 1 base and J by 1 base, with 6 bases between them. CDR1 and CDR2 (germline): SGHNT, YYREEE (reference sequence). The CDR3 protein is CASSLTGSYEQYF. In nucleotides, the CDR3 is TGTGCCAGCAGCTTGACAGGGTCCTACGAGCAGTACTTC.

The chain couples TRBV30 to TRBJ2-2; D remains ambiguous. Germline assignment: CDR1 GTSNPN and CDR2 SVGIG (reference sequence). Trimming took off 0 bases at V and 5 bases at J, with 7 bases between the two ends. The CDR3 is 13 amino acids. This CDR3 reads CAWSVRQTGELFF. As DNA, the CDR3 is TGTGCCTGGAGTGTACGACAAACCGGGGAGCTGTTTTTT.

The chain employs TRBV12-3 or TRBV12-4 and TRBJ1-2; a weak D match, TRBD1 (5 bases). The V end was cut by 6 bases, the J end by 6 bases, with 14 bases between. The CDR3 is 13 residues long. This CDR3 reads CASRTGARDGYTF. CDR3 in DNA: TGTGCCAGCAGAACCGGGGCCAGGGATGGCTACACCTTC.

This clonotype was recorded once. The chain couples TRBV29-1 to TRBJ1-1, with TRBD1 as a possible D gene (6 bases). Per germline, CDR1 SQVTM and CDR2 ANQGSEA. The V end lost 7 bases, the J end lost 1 base, and 13 bases lay between the germline ends. This CDR3 comprises 13 residues. The CDR3: CSGADSRNTEAFF. As DNA, the CDR3 is TGCAGCGGAGCGGACAGCAGGAACACTGAAGCTTTCTTT.

The V gene is TRBV30, the J gene TRBJ2-7, with 10 bases aligning to TRBD1. Per germline, CDR1 GTSNPN and CDR2 SVGIG (reference sequence). This CDR3 is 14 amino acids long. V lost 2 bases to trimming and J lost 2 bases; unmatched junction nucleotides: 3. The CDR3 nucleotides read TGTGCCTGGAGTCGGGACAGGGGCGCCTACGAGCAGTACTTC. It yields the protein CAWSRDRGAYEQYF.

The chain combines TRBV27 with TRBJ1-6; D ambiguous. There are 10 residues in the CDR3. The V end lost 8 bases, the J end lost 14 bases, and 10 bases lay between the germline ends. Germline values: CDR1 MNHEY, CDR2 SMNVEV (reference sequence). CDR3 coding DNA: TGTGCCAGCGGAAAACGGGCCCTCCACTTT. The encoded protein is CASGKRALHF.

The chain carries TRBV28 and TRBJ2-5; 12 bases fit TRBD2. Germline CDR1 is MDHEN and CDR2 is SYDVKM. The CDR3 runs to 15 residues. With 7 bases clipped from V and 5 bases from J, the junction kept 8 bases outside the gene matches. The CDR3, as DNA: TGTGCCAGCAATCTAGCGGGAGGGAATGTCGAGACCCAGTACTTC. This encodes CASNLAGGNVETQYF.

Turning to this clonotype: An end of the junction does not agree with germline; a read error may underlie this. This chain links TRBV29-1 with TRBJ1-1; 9 nucleotides line up with TRBD1. CDR3 length: 15 amino acids. From germline, CDR1 is SQVTM and CDR2 ANQGSEA. The CDR3 bases are TGCAGCGCCTCCGGGACAGGGAAGGTGAACACTGAAGTTTTCTTT. Translation gives CSASGTGKVNTEVFF.

The genes are TRBV4-2 and TRBJ1-5; no reliable D call. The germline V gene encodes CDR1 LGHNA and CDR2 YNFKEQ. This CDR3 has 12 residues. V shed 0 bases and J shed 9 bases, with 6 bases lying between them. The CDR3: CASSQEAGPQHF. In DNA form, the CDR3 reads TGTGCCAGCAGCCAAGAAGCGGGGCCCCAGCATTTT.

The J gene is TRBJ2-3, the V gene TRBV5-1, with D maybe TRBD2 (5 bases). V was pared by 3 bases and J by 11 bases, with 22 bases between. CDR1 is SGHRS, CDR2 YFSETQ, per germline. The CDR3 is 15 amino acids. The CDR3 loop is CASSSREQGISGQYF. CDR3 bases: TGCGCCAGCAGCTCGAGGGAACAAGGCATTTCTGGGCAGTATTTT.

The chain has TRBV3-1 and TRBJ2-1; D is possibly TRBD1 or TRBD2 (5 bases each). The CDR3 totals 16 residues. Trimming shortened V by 2 bases and J by 9 bases, and 20 bases separated the two germline ends. From germline, CDR1 is LGHDT and CDR2 YNNKEL (reference sequence). The CDR3, as DNA: TGTGCCAGCAGCCAATCGTGGGGGACCACTCCTGGTGAGCAGTTCTTC. Its translation is CASSQSWGTTPGEQFF.

The DNA for the CDR3 is TGTGCCAGCAGTTTTCAGGGTTCCTACGAGCAGTACTTC. It yields the protein CASSFQGSYEQYF. The rearrangement joins TRBV12-3 or TRBV12-4 to TRBJ2-7; tentatively, D is TRBD1 (5 bases). Trimming cost V 3 bases and J 1 base, with 7 bases left between them. The CDR3 is 13 residues long.

The chain links TRBV18 to TRBJ1-2; no clear D. The CDR3 is 13 amino acids. In germline, CDR1 is KGHSH, CDR2 LQKENI. V was pared by 4 bases and J by 9 bases, with 15 bases between. The CDR3, as DNA: TGTGCCAGCTCACAGAGTCAAGAAGAGAGCTACACCTTC. Encoded protein: CASSQSQEESYTF. The variable domain in full, completed from reference TRBV18 and TRBJ1-2, reads NAGVMQNPRHLVRRRGQEARLRCSPMKGHSHVYWYRQLPEEGLKFMVYLQKENIIDESGMPKERFSAEFPKEGPSILRIQQVVRGDSAAYFCASSQSQEESYTFGSGTRLTVV.

The rearrangement uses TRBV9 and TRBJ1-2, with TRBD1 identical over 7 bases. The V and J ends lost 4 bases and 7 bases, in that order; junction bases with no gene match: 10. The CDR3 runs 14 residues. The germline CDR1 and CDR2 sequences are SGDLS and YYNGEE. CDR3 DNA: TGTGCCAGCAGCAATAACCAACAGGGGTCTGGCTACACCTTC. The encoded protein is CASSNNQQGSGYTF.